One T cell receptor beta chain is described in this entry. Its antigen remains unknown. This sample is drawn from a study of CXCR3-negative and CXCR3-positive naive CD8 T cells. The CD45RO-CCR7+CD27+CD95- phenotype denoted naive CD8+ T cells. UMI-labeled TRB cDNA libraries were prepared by 5' RACE. TCRdb reprocessed the 5' RACE reads, with one entry per CDR3 protein and no DNA. Its table records tens of thousands of distinct CDR3 sequences. General study results and limits: TRB CDR3 properties indicated TCR strength, while surface CD5 was similar across naive subsets. For naive cells, CXCR3-negative and CXCR3-positive subsets had similar TRBV-TRBJ usage; for memory cells, usage differed.

The sequencing sample was made of naive CXCR3- CD8+ T cells from blood. Subset denoted: CD45RO-CCR7+CD27+CD95- naive CD8+ T cells lacking CXCR3 (TNR3-). The source is a human donor in good health. Some clones in this sample may be carry-over from other donors' samples.

CDR3 sequence: CSVDIGPDQETQYF. This chain joins TRBV29-1 and TRBJ2-5. The CDR3 totals 14 residues. CDR1 is SQVTM, CDR2 ANQGSEA, per germline.